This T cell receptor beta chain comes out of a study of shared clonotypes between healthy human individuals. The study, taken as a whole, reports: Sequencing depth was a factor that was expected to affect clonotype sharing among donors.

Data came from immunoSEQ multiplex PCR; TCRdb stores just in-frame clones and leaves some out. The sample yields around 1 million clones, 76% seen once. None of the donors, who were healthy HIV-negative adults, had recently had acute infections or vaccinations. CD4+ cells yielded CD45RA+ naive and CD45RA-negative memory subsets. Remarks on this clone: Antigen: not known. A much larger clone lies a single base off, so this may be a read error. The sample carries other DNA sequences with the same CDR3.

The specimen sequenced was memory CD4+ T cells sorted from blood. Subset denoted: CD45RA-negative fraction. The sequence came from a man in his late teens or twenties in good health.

CDR3: CASRAQGQNYGYTF. CDR3 nucleotide sequence: TGTGCCAGCAGGGCGCAGGGACAAAACTATGGCTACACCTTC. The chain uses TRBV28 and TRBJ1-2; TRBD1 might be the D (6 bases). CDR3 length equals 14 residues. Germline V gene sequence: CDR1 MDHEN, CDR2 SYDVKM. The V gene lost 6 bases and the J gene lost 2 bases, with 13 bases spanning the gap.